The rows below give T cell receptor beta chains drawn from one sample of a study of blood T cell repertoires in COVID-19. Clones were sequenced by immunoSEQ multiplex PCR, and TCRdb holds only the in-frame ones, with some missing. Of 200,000 to 250,000 clones in the sample, around 83% were seen once. Sample: peripheral blood. The receptors were sampled from an elderly woman with COVID-19, enrolled during active disease. CDR3s include the opening cysteine and the closing phenylalanine or tryptophan. A D gene is named only where the DNA matches it firmly. Expanded clones are given a class, and other clones once, few, many or no size at all.

clone_size,j_call,cdr3_length,d_call,v_call,cdr3_aa,cdr3_nt
once,TRBJ2-1,14,TRBD2,TRBV5-1,CASTSGTSHNEQFF,TGCGCCAGCACAAGCGGGACTAGCCACAATGAGCAGTTCTTC
NA,TRBJ2-1,15,TRBD1,TRBV27,CASSLIGTGNNEQFF,TGTGCCAGCAGTTTAATAGGGACAGGGAACAATGAGCAGTTCTTC
NA,TRBJ2-1,13,TRBD2,TRBV7-3,CASSMLTSSEQFF,TGTGCCAGCAGCATGTTGACTAGCTCTGAGCAGTTCTTC
NA,TRBJ1-1,13,NA,TRBV30,CAWTRRGGTEAFF,TGTGCCTGGACCAGGAGGGGGGGGACTGAAGCTTTCTTT
NA,TRBJ2-7,15,TRBD1,TRBV6-5,CASSSPGQGVGEQYF,TGTGCCAGCAGTTCTCCTGGGCAGGGGGTGGGGGAGCAGTACTTC
NA,TRBJ2-5,12,TRBD1,TRBV6-5,CASRRQGGTQYF,TGTGCCAGCCGAAGACAGGGGGGAACCCAGTACTTC
NA,TRBJ2-3,13,TRBD2,TRBV6-5,CASLRTSTDTQYF,TGTGCCAGCCTAAGGACTAGTACAGATACGCAGTATTTT
NA,TRBJ1-1,13,NA,TRBV11-2,CASSPSLNTEAFF,TGTGCCAGCAGCCCGAGCCTCAACACTGAAGCTTTCTTT
NA,TRBJ1-2,13,TRBD1,TRBV2,CASSAGQLYGYTF,TGTGCCAGCAGTGCGGGACAGCTCTATGGCTACACCTTC
once,TRBJ1-2,14,NA,TRBV14,CASSPTTGSYGYTF,TGTGCCAGCAGCCCAACGACAGGTAGCTATGGCTACACCTTC
NA,TRBJ2-1,16,TRBD2,TRBV9,CASSVRLAGGQGEQFF,TGTGCCAGCAGCGTAAGGCTAGCGGGGGGGCAGGGTGAGCAGTTCTTC
NA,TRBJ2-7,15,NA,TRBV6-1,CASSEFAGAPYEQYF,TGTGCCAGCAGTGAATTTGCAGGGGCCCCCTACGAGCAGTACTTC
NA,TRBJ1-5,15,NA,TRBV18,CASSPRGREYQPQHF,TGTGCCAGCTCACCACGGGGTAGGGAGTATCAGCCCCAGCATTTT
NA,TRBJ1-2,13,NA,TRBV29-1,CSVEGSGPGGYTF,TGCAGCGTTGAAGGGAGCGGCCCCGGGGGCTACACCTTC
NA,TRBJ2-6,14,NA,TRBV11-2,CASSLFRGANVLTF,TGTGCCAGCAGCTTATTCCGTGGGGCCAACGTCCTGACTTTC
NA,TRBJ2-1,15,NA,TRBV27,CASSLKQTSYNEQFF,TGTGCCAGCAGTTTGAAACAGACCTCCTACAATGAGCAGTTCTTC
few,TRBJ1-1,15,TRBD1,TRBV5-4,CASSPTGSMNTEAFF,TGTGCCAGCAGCCCGACAGGGTCCATGAACACTGAAGCTTTCTTT
once,TRBJ2-1,13,NA,TRBV19,CASSHPGPREQFF,TGTGCCAGTAGTCACCCGGGTCCTAGGGAGCAGTTCTTC
once,TRBJ2-6,15,NA,TRBV30,CAWSVQGAGANVLTF,TGTGCCTGGAGTGTACAAGGGGCCGGGGCCAACGTCCTGACTTTC
once,TRBJ1-4,12,NA,TRBV27,CASSSKNEKLFF,TGTGCCAGCAGTTCCAAAAATGAAAAACTGTTTTTT
NA,TRBJ2-1,14,TRBD2,TRBV4-2,CASSRKREGLEQFF,TGTGCCAGCAGCCGAAAGCGGGAGGGCCTCGAGCAGTTCTTC
NA,TRBJ2-7,13,NA,TRBV27,CASRRGPSYEQYF,TGTGCCAGCAGGCGCGGGCCGTCCTACGAGCAGTACTTC
NA,TRBJ2-7,13,NA,TRBV12-3/TRBV12-4,CASSPGKSYEQYF,TGTGCCAGCAGTCCAGGGAAGAGCTACGAGCAGTACTTC
once,TRBJ2-7,14,TRBD1,TRBV29-1,CSVVDTGQGYEQYF,TGCAGCGTTGTAGATACGGGACAGGGCTACGAGCAGTACTTC
NA,TRBJ1-5,13,NA,TRBV11-1,CASSPTGTQPQHF,TGTGCCAGCAGCCCGACAGGAACCCAGCCCCAGCATTTT
NA,TRBJ2-5,14,TRBD2,TRBV5-1,CASSLGSGEETQYF,TGCGCCAGCAGCTTGGGTAGCGGGGAGGAGACCCAGTACTTC
NA,TRBJ2-7,14,NA,TRBV27,CASSLGPGSYEQYF,TGTGCCAGCAGTTTAGGTCCAGGCTCCTACGAGCAGTACTTC
NA,TRBJ2-3,14,TRBD2,TRBV6-5,CASSREAISDTQYF,TGTGCCAGCAGTCGGGAGGCGATCTCGGATACGCAGTATTTT
NA,TRBJ2-3,15,NA,TRBV7-3,CASSLNSGLTDTQYF,TGTGCCAGCAGCTTAAATAGCGGACTCACAGATACGCAGTATTTT
NA,TRBJ2-2,15,TRBD2,TRBV28,CASSFPAGRGGELFF,TGTGCCAGCAGTTTTCCAGCGGGACGGGGCGGGGAGCTGTTTTTT
NA,TRBJ2-7,14,TRBD1,TRBV6-5,CASRKDRGVYEQYF,TGTGCCAGCAGGAAAGACAGGGGGGTCTACGAGCAGTACTTC
NA,TRBJ1-3,14,TRBD1,TRBV28,CASRGDSSGNTIYF,TGTGCCAGCAGGGGGGACAGCTCTGGAAACACCATATATTTT
few,TRBJ2-1,14,TRBD2,TRBV9,CASSVGGTQGEQFF,TGTGCCAGCAGCGTGGGGGGGACCCAGGGTGAGCAGTTCTTC
NA,TRBJ1-2,14,TRBD1,TRBV4-3,CASSQEGGNYGYTF,TGCGCCAGCAGCCAAGAAGGGGGCAACTATGGCTACACCTTC
NA,TRBJ2-1,16,NA,TRBV18,CASSPPVASDYNEQFF,TGTGCCAGCTCACCGCCCGTGGCTAGCGATTACAATGAGCAGTTCTTC
NA,TRBJ1-1,13,NA,TRBV6-5,CASSTTVNTEAFF,TGTGCCAGCAGTACCACAGTGAACACTGAAGCTTTCTTT
NA,TRBJ1-4,15,NA,TRBV18,CASSPMDKMGEKLFF,TGTGCCAGCTCACCAATGGACAAGATGGGTGAAAAACTGTTTTTT
NA,TRBJ1-2,13,TRBD1,TRBV5-1,CASSPGQGDGYTF,TGCGCCAGCAGCCCGGGACAGGGTGATGGCTACACCTTC
NA,TRBJ2-7,16,TRBD2,TRBV5-6,CASSLWEGLSSYEQYF,TGTGCCAGCAGCTTGTGGGAGGGTCTCAGCTCCTACGAGCAGTACTTC
NA,TRBJ1-2,15,NA,TRBV27,CASSLSEGASYGYTF,TGTGCCAGCAGTTTATCGGAAGGGGCGAGCTATGGCTACACCTTC